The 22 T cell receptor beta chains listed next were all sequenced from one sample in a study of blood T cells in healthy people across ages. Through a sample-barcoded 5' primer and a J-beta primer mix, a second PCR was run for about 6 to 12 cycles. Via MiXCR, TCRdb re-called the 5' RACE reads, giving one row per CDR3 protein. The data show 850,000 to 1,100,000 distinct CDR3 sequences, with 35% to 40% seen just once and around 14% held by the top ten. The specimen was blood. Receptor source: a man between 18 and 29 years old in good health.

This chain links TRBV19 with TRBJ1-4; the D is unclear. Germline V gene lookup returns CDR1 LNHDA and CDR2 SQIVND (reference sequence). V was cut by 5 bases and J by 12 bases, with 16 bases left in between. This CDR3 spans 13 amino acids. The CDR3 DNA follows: TGTGCCAGTAGTCCGGGATCATTCGGGGAACTGTTTTTT. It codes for CASSPGSFGELFF.

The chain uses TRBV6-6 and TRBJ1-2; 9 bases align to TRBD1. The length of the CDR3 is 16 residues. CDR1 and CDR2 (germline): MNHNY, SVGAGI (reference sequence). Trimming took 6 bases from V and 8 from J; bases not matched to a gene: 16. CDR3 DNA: TGTGCCAGCAGCCGCCCGGACAGGGGAGGAGATTACGGCTACACCTTC. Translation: CASSRPDRGGDYGYTF.

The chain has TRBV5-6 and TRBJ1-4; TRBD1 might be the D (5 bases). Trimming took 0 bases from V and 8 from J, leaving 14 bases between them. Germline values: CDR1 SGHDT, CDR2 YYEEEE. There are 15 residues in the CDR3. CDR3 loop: CASSLGAGIREKLFF. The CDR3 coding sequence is TGTGCCAGCAGCTTGGGTGCAGGGATTAGGGAAAAACTGTTTTTT.

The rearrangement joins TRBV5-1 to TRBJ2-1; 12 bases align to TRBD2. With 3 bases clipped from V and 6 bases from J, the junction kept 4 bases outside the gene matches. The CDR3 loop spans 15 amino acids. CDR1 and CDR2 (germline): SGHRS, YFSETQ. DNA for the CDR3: TGCGCCAGCAGCTCGACTAGCGGGAGTATCAATGAGCAGTTCTTC. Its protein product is CASSSTSGSINEQFF. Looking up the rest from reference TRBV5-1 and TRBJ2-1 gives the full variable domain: KAGVTQTPRYLIKTRGQQVTLSCSPISGHRSVSWYQQTPGQGLQFLFEYFSETQRNKGNFPGRFSGRQFSNSRSEMNVSTLELGDSALYLCASSSTSGSINEQFFGPGTRLTVL.

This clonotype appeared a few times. The DNA of the CDR3 is TGCGCCAGCAGCCAAGAGGTTGGCAGGGAGGGTGGCTACACCTTC. This encodes CASSQEVGREGGYTF. The rearrangement links TRBV4-3 to TRBJ1-2, with TRBD1 as a possible D gene (5 bases). CDR3 size: 15 residues. Germline V lookup: CDR1 LGHNA, CDR2 YSLEER. The V gene lost 0 bases and the J gene lost 7 bases, with 15 bases spanning the gap.

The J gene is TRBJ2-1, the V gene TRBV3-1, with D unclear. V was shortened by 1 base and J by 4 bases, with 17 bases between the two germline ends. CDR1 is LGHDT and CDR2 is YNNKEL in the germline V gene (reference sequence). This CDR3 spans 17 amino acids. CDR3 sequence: CASSQGSAGWEYNEQFF. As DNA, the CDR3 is TGTGCCAGCAGCCAAGGGTCAGCAGGTTGGGAATACAATGAGCAGTTCTTC.

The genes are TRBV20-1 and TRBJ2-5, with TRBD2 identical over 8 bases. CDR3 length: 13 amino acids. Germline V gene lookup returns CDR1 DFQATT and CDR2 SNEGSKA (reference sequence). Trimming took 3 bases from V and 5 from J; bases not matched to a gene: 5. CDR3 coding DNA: TGCAGTGCTAGGCTTCCGGGAGGGGAGACCCAGTACTTC. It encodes CSARLPGGETQYF.

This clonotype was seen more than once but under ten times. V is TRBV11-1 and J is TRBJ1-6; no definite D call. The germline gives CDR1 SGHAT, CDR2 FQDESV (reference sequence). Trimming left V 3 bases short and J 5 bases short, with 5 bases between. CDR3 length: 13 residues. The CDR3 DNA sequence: TGTGCCAGCAGCTTTCAGGATAATTCACCCCTCCACTTT. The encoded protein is CASSFQDNSPLHF.

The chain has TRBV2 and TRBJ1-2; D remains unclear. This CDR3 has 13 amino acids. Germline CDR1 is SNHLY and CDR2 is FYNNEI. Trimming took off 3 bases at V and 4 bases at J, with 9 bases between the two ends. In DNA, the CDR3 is TGTGCCAGCAGTGATCTAACCGTCTATGGCTACACCTTC. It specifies CASSDLTVYGYTF.

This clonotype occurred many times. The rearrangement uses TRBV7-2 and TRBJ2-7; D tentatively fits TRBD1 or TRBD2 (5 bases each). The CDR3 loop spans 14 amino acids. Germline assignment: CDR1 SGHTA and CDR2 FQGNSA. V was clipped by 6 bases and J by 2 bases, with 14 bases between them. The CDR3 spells CASSYSGTTYEQYF. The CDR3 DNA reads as TGTGCCAGCAGTTACTCAGGGACCACCTACGAGCAGTACTTC.

CDR3 residues: CASSPGRQENTEAFF. The DNA of the CDR3 is TGTGCCAGCTCACCTGGGAGGCAAGAGAACACTGAAGCTTTCTTT. The chain has TRBV18 and TRBJ1-1; D not certain. The CDR3 length is 15 residues. V was shortened by 3 bases and J by 1 base, with 12 bases between the two germline ends. Germline CDR1 is KGHSH and CDR2 is LQKENI.

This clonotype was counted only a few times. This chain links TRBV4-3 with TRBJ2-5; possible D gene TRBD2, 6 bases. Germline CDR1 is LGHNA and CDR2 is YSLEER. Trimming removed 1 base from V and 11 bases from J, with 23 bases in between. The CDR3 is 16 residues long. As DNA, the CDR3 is TGCGCCAGCAGCCAAGCGGGGGAGTGGGCACGGAATGAGCAGTACTTC. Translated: CASSQAGEWARNEQYF.

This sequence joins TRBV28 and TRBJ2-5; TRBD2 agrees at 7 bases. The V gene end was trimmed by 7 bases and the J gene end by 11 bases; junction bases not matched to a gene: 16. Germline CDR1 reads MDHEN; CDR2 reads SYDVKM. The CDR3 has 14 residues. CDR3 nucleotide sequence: TGTGCCAGCACCCTAGCGGTTACCTACAATGAGCAGTACTTC. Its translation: CASTLAVTYNEQYF.

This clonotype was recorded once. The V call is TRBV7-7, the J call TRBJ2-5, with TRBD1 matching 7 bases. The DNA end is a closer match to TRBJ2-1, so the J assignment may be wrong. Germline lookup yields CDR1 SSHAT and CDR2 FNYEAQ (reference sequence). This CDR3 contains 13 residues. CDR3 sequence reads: CASSSTGIETQFF. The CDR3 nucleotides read TGTGCCAGCAGCTCGACAGGGATAGAGACCCAGTTCTTC.

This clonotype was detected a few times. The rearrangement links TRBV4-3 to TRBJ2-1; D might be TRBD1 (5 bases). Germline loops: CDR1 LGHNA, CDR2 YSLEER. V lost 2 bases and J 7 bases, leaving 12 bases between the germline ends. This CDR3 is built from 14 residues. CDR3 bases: TGCGCCAGCAGCCAACTACGGACACTAAATGAGCAGTTCTTC. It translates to CASSQLRTLNEQFF.

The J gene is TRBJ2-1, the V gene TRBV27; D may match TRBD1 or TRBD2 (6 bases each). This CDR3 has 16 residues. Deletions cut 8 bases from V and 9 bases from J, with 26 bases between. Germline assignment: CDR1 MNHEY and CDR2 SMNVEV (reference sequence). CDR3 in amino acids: CASHNQRGPLVTEQFF. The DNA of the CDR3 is TGTGCCAGCCATAACCAACGGGGGCCCCTAGTTACTGAGCAGTTCTTC.

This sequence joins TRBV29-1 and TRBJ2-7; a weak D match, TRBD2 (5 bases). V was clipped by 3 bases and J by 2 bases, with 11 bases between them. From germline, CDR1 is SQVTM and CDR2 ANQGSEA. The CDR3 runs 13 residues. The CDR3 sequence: CSVDPDGTYEQYF. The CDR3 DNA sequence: TGCAGCGTTGACCCGGACGGGACCTACGAGCAGTACTTC.

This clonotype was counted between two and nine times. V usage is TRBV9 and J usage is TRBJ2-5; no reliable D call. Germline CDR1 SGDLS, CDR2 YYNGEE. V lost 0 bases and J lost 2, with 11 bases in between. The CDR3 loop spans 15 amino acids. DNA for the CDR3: TGTGCCAGCAGCGTAGGGCCCACCATACAAGAGACCCAGTACTTC. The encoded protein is CASSVGPTIQETQYF.

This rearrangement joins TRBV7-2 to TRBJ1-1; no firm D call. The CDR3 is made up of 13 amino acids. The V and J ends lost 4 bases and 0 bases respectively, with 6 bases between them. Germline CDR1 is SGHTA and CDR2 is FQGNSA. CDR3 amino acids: CASSSMVNTEAFF. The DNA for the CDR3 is TGTGCCAGCAGCTCCATGGTGAACACTGAAGCTTTCTTT.

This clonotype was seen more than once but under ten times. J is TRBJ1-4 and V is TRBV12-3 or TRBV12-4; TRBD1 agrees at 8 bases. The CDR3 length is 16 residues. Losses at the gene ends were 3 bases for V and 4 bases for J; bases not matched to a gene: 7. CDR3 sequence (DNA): TGTGCCAGCAGTTTCGTGACAGGGGCTGATAATGAAAAACTGTTTTTT. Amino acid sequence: CASSFVTGADNEKLFF.

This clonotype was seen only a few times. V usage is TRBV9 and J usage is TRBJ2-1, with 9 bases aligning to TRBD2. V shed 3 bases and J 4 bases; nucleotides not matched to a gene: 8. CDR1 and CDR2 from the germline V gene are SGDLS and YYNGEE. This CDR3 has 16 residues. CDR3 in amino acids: CASSAAAGGSYNEQFF. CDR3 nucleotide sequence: TGTGCCAGCAGCGCTGCAGCGGGGGGTTCTTACAATGAGCAGTTCTTC.

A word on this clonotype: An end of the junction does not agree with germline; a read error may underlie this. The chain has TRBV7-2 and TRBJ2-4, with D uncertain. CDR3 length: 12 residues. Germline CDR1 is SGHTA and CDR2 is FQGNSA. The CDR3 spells CVSSSRPPIQYF. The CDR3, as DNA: TGTGTCAGCAGCTCCAGACCCCCCATTCAGTACTTC.